This TCR beta chain was identified in a study of OX40 agonist ivuxolimab in advanced cancers. The repertoire was sequenced with immunoSEQ multiplex PCR; TCRdb's copy has only in-frame clones and lacks some. The sample gives about 35,000 clones, less than 90% of which show up once; less than 2% is in the top ten. Looked up from germline, CDR1 is DFQATT and CDR2 is SNEGSKA (reference sequence). The CDR3 extends over 11 amino acids. V shed 3 bases and J shed 4 bases, with 7 bases lying between them. The sequenced sample was CD4+ or CD8+ T cells sorted from blood, obtained in a trial of the OX40 agonist ivuxolimab. The sequence was collected from an adult with an advanced solid tumor such as melanoma, head and neck, liver or kidney cancer. The chain is built from TRBV20-1 and TRBJ2-7; the D call may be TRBD1 or TRBD2 (5 bases each). The CDR3 reads CSARRGYEQYF. The CDR3, as DNA: TGCAGTGCTAGGAGGGGTTACGAGCAGTACTTC.